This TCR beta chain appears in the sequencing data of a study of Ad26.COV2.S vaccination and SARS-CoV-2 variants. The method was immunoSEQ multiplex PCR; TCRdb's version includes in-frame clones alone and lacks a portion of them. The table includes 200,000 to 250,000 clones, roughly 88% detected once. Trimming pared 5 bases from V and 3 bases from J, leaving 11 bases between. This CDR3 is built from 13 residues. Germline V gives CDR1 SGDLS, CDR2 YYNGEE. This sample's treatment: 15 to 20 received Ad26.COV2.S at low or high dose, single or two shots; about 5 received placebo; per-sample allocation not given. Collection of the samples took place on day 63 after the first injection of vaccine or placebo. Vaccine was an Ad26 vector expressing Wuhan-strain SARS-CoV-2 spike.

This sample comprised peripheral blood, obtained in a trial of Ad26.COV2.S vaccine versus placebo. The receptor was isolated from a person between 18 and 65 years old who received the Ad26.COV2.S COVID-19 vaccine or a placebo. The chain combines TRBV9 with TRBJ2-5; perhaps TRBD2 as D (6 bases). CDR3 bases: TGTGCCAGCAGTAGCGGAGCCGAAGAGACCCAGTACTTC. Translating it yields CASSSGAEETQYF.